A single sample gave rise to the 27 T cell receptor beta chains below, sequenced in a study of molecular identifiers for immune sequencing clone quantification. In TCRdb, the PCR reads were re-called with MiXCR into one record per CDR3 protein. The sample consists of some 680,000 distinct CDR3 sequences, approximately 24% of them appearing once. Sequencing used naive CD8+ T cells from blood, with Jurkat cell RNA spiked in. Subset denoted: FACS-sorted CD8+CD4-CCR7+CD45RA+ naive T cells. The receptor set was obtained from a human donor in good health. Some libraries in this study had Jurkat cell RNA spiked in.

This clonotype has at least ten counts. V usage is TRBV9 and J usage is TRBJ2-3; possibly TRBD1 for D (6 bases). CDR1 and CDR2 from the germline V gene are SGDLS and YYNGEE. This CDR3 has 15 residues. V was shortened by 3 bases and J by 0 bases, with 11 bases between the two germline ends. The CDR3 nucleotides are TGTGCCAGCAGCGCAGGGGTTTCTAGCACAGATACGCAGTATTTT. This translates into CASSAGVSSTDTQYF. Full variable domain (remainder filled in from reference TRBV9 and TRBJ2-3): DSGVTQTPKHLITATGQRVTLRCSPRSGDLSVYWYQQSLDQGLQFLIQYYNGEERAKGNILERFSAQQFPDLHSELNLSSLELGDSALYFCASSAGVSSTDTQYFGPGTRLTVL.

This clonotype was seen repeatedly, ten times or more. The chain carries TRBV12-3 or TRBV12-4 and TRBJ1-5; D is perhaps TRBD1 (5 bases). There are 13 residues in the CDR3. The V end was cut by 7 bases, the J end by 6 bases, with 13 bases between. The CDR3 spells CASTLGRVQPQHF. CDR3 coding DNA: TGTGCCAGCACCCTAGGCAGGGTTCAGCCCCAGCATTTT.

Turning to this clonotype: This sequence may be a read error, since a much larger clone differs from it by one base. V and J are TRBV7-9 and TRBJ2-2, with TRBD2 as a possible D gene (6 bases). The length of the CDR3 is 15 residues. Germline V lookup: CDR1 SEHNR, CDR2 FQNEAQ (reference sequence). Between the trimmed V and J ends, which lost 5 bases and 7 bases, there was a span of 17 bases. CDR3 in amino acids: CASSPATRAGGELFF. The DNA for the CDR3 is TGTGCCAGCAGCCCCGCAACAAGAGCGGGCGGGGAGCTGTTTTTT.

This clonotype was counted only a few times. The V call is TRBV7-9, the J call TRBJ1-3, with unresolved D. In germline, CDR1 is SEHNR, CDR2 FQNEAQ (reference sequence). This CDR3 has 16 amino acids. V lost 4 bases to trimming and J lost 0 bases, with 13 bases between them. DNA for the CDR3: TGTGCCAGCAGCTATTCAGGTTTAAGCTCTGGAAACACCATATATTTT. Its translation: CASSYSGLSSGNTIYF.

Only a few counts were recorded for this clonotype. The J gene is TRBJ1-2, the V gene TRBV18; 7 bases fit TRBD1. V lost 3 bases, J lost 7 bases, and 17 bases stayed unmatched. The CDR3 runs to 17 residues. CDR1 KGHSH and CDR2 LQKENI come from the germline V gene. The CDR3 DNA is TGTGCCAGCTCACCGCCAACCATCCAGACAGGGCAGAGTGGCTACACCTTC. This sequence encodes CASSPPTIQTGQSGYTF. Complete variable domain (other parts from reference TRBV18 and TRBJ1-2): NAGVMQNPRHLVRRRGQEARLRCSPMKGHSHVYWYRQLPEEGLKFMVYLQKENIIDESGMPKERFSAEFPKEGPSILRIQQVVRGDSAAYFCASSPPTIQTGQSGYTFGSGTRLTVV.

This clonotype was detected only a few times. This chain links TRBV3-1 with TRBJ2-7; D perhaps matches TRBD2 (5 bases). Trimming removed 0 bases from V and 2 bases from J, with 14 bases in between. The germline gives CDR1 LGHDT, CDR2 YNNKEL (reference sequence). CDR3 length equals 16 residues. The CDR3: CASSQDRAGNPYEQYF. CDR3 DNA sequence: TGTGCCAGCAGCCAAGACCGGGCGGGTAATCCCTACGAGCAGTACTTC.

The chain employs TRBV19 and TRBJ2-7, with 9 positions matching TRBD1. The CDR3 extends over 14 amino acids. Germline loops: CDR1 LNHDA, CDR2 SQIVND (reference sequence). V shed 3 bases, J shed 4 bases, and the junction held 4 bases outside the gene matches. The chain's CDR3 is CASSMGTGRYEQYF. Written as DNA, the CDR3 is TGTGCCAGTAGTATGGGGACAGGGAGGTACGAGCAGTACTTC.

The rearrangement links TRBV29-1 to TRBJ2-1; TRBD2 matches 8 bases. CDR3 length equals 16 residues. Germline CDR1 and CDR2: SQVTM and ANQGSEA. J lost 8 bases, V lost 4 bases, and 16 bases had no gene match. Here the CDR3 reads CSVAGGAVVVNHEQFF. CDR3 bases: TGCAGCGTTGCCGGGGGGGCGGTCGTAGTGAACCATGAGCAGTTCTTC.

For this clonotype: An end of the junction differs from the germline gene, which may be a read error. The J gene is TRBJ2-3, the V gene TRBV28; 8 bases agree with TRBD2. Germline lookup yields CDR1 MDHEN and CDR2 SYDVKM. The CDR3 loop spans 15 amino acids. This chain's CDR3 is CASSKIAGSTDAQYF. As DNA, the CDR3 is TGTGCCAGCAGTAAGATAGCGGGAAGCACAGATGCGCAGTATTTT.

A word on this clonotype: A much larger clonotype is one base distant, so this may be a read error. V usage is TRBV20-1 and J usage is TRBJ1-4; D may be TRBD1 (6 bases). Germline CDR1 and CDR2: DFQATT and SNEGSKA (reference sequence). This CDR3 spans 14 amino acids. Deletions cut 0 bases from V and 10 bases from J, with 15 bases between. The CDR3 reads CSAREGGAFGKLFF. CDR3 in DNA: TGCAGTGCTAGAGAGGGGGGGGCTTTTGGAAAACTGTTTTTT.

This clonotype has a count of ten or more. This chain links TRBV4-3 with TRBJ2-2, with D perhaps matching TRBD1 or TRBD2 (5 bases each). The germline gives CDR1 LGHNA, CDR2 YSLEER. This CDR3 is built from 19 residues. V lost 0 bases and J lost 4, with 21 bases in between. Here the CDR3 reads CASSQDHFRELQGTGELFF. The CDR3 DNA reads as TGCGCCAGCAGCCAAGACCATTTTCGGGAACTTCAGGGCACCGGGGAGCTGTTTTTT.

The table lists this clonotype with a few counts. The chain combines TRBV2 with TRBJ2-7, with D tentatively TRBD1 (6 bases). The CDR3 has 13 amino acids. V was cut by 3 bases and J by 5 bases, with 11 bases left in between. From germline, CDR1 is SNHLY and CDR2 FYNNEI. CDR3 sequence reads: CASSEAWGHEQYF. DNA of the CDR3: TGTGCCAGCAGTGAGGCTTGGGGGCACGAGCAGTACTTC.

The V call is TRBV28, the J call TRBJ2-7; unclear D gene. CDR3 length: 15 amino acids. V dropped 6 bases and J dropped 0 bases, with 15 bases sitting between them. Germline V CDR1 and CDR2: MDHEN, SYDVKM. The CDR3 DNA sequence: TGTGCCAGCAGCTACACGAATAGGAGCTCCTACGAGCAGTACTTC. Translating it yields CASSYTNRSSYEQYF.

This chain connects TRBV5-6 to TRBJ2-3, with TRBD2 as a possible D gene (5 bases). The CDR3 is made up of 15 amino acids. V gave up 2 bases and J gave up 0 bases, with 10 bases separating them. The germline V gene has CDR1 SGHDT and CDR2 YYEEEE. CDR3 sequence (DNA): TGTGCCAGCAGCTTCTTCGGGGATAGCACAGATACGCAGTATTTT. This sequence encodes CASSFFGDSTDTQYF.

This clonotype has a count of ten or more. The V gene is TRBV6-2 or TRBV6-3, the J gene TRBJ2-7; TRBD2 agrees at 8 bases. Germline assignment: CDR1 MNHEY and CDR2 SVGEGT. V lost 2 bases and J lost 2; bases outside the gene matches: 8. This CDR3 contains 16 residues. CDR3 in amino acids: CASSYMVGRAAYEQYF. In DNA form, the CDR3 reads TGTGCCAGCAGTTACATGGTCGGGAGGGCCGCCTACGAGCAGTACTTC.

This clonotype was counted ten times or more. The chain is built from TRBV29-1 and TRBJ2-1; D uncertain. Germline CDR1 SQVTM, CDR2 ANQGSEA. V gave up 1 base and J gave up 2 bases, with 6 bases separating them. CDR3 length equals 13 residues. The CDR3 DNA reads as TGCAGCGTTGAAGGGGGTACCTACAATGAGCAGTTCTTC. It translates to CSVEGGTYNEQFF.

The V and J genes are TRBV4-3 and TRBJ1-2; 9 bases align to TRBD1. The CDR3 runs to 15 residues. Germline V lookup: CDR1 LGHNA, CDR2 YSLEER. J lost 6 bases, V lost 4 bases, and 9 bases had no gene match. In nucleotides, the CDR3 is TGCGCCAGCAGCCCTACCGGGACAGGGAAGAATGGCTACACCTTC. Protein sequence: CASSPTGTGKNGYTF.

V usage is TRBV7-2 and J usage is TRBJ2-7; 7 bases match TRBD2. V lost 1 base and J lost 6; bases outside the gene matches: 15. Germline lookup yields CDR1 SGHTA and CDR2 FQGNSA. CDR3 length: 17 residues. DNA of the CDR3: TGTGCCAGCAGCTTAGATTGGCTAGCGGCAGGCCGCGGCGAGCAGTACTTC. Its protein product is CASSLDWLAAGRGEQYF.

This clonotype occurred once. This clone may be a read error of a much larger clone one base away. The gene calls are TRBV4-3 and TRBJ2-5; 7 positions match TRBD1. The CDR3 extends over 16 amino acids. Germline V gene lookup returns CDR1 LGHNA and CDR2 YSLEER. For the CDR3, the DNA is TGCGCCAGCAGCAAAGCAGGGGGTAGGATCCAAGAGACCCAGCACTTC. Translating gives CASSKAGGRIQETQHF.

The V call is TRBV7-2, the J call TRBJ2-3; TRBD2 aligns across 8 bases. Germline CDR1 SGHTA, CDR2 FQGNSA. The CDR3 covers 18 residues. The trim removed 0 bases at V and 9 bases at J, leaving 17 bases unmatched. The CDR3 loop is CASSLARMTAGGKYTQYF. DNA for the CDR3: TGTGCCAGCAGCTTAGCGCGAATGACGGCGGGGGGCAAGTACACGCAGTATTTT.

Points on this clonotype: Mismatch with germline at one junction end may stem from a read error. The chain couples TRBV19 to TRBJ1-1; D call uncertain. This CDR3 is built from 12 residues. Germline V gene data show CDR1 as LNHDA and CDR2 as SQIVND (reference sequence). The CDR3 loop is CASSDTYTEALF. The CDR3, as DNA: TGTGCCAGTAGTGATACCTACACTGAAGCTCTCTTT.

This clonotype was recorded many times. The rearrangement links TRBV28 to TRBJ1-1, with TRBD1 as a possible D gene (6 bases). The V gene's germline CDR1 is MDHEN and CDR2 SYDVKM. The V and J ends lost 2 bases and 1 base respectively, with 11 bases between them. This CDR3 has 15 residues. CDR3 coding DNA: TGTGCCAGCAGTTTAATAGGAGGGGGGAACACTGAAGCTTTCTTT. It codes for CASSLIGGGNTEAFF.

The chain is built from TRBV7-9 and TRBJ2-7; TRBD1 matches at 7 bases. CDR3 length: 13 amino acids. Losses at the gene ends were 5 bases for V and 5 bases for J; bases not matched to a gene: 6. Germline V gene data show CDR1 as SEHNR and CDR2 as FQNEAQ (reference sequence). The CDR3 bases are TGTGCCAGCAGCCCCGACAGGGTCCACGAGCAGTACTTC. This codes for CASSPDRVHEQYF.

Notes on this clonotype: A much larger clone differs by one base, so this may be a read error. This sequence joins TRBV6-1 and TRBJ1-5; 7 nucleotides line up with TRBD1. Germline V CDR1 and CDR2: MNHNS, SASEGT. CDR3 length equals 16 residues. The DNA for the CDR3 is TGTGCCAGCAGTGACTTCCAGGGGGTGAGCAGTCAGCCCCAGCATTTT. Translation gives CASSDFQGVSSQPQHF.

V usage is TRBV19 and J usage is TRBJ1-4; D not certain. The germline CDR1 and CDR2 sequences are LNHDA and SQIVND (reference sequence). The V end was cut by 10 bases, the J end by 2 bases, with 14 bases between. This CDR3 is 14 amino acids long. The CDR3 sequence: CATSQYSTNEKLFF. The CDR3 region has the DNA TGTGCCACCTCGCAGTATTCGACTAATGAAAAACTGTTTTTT.

Points on this clonotype: Since a much larger clone is just one base distant, this may be a read error. This rearrangement joins TRBV6-6 to TRBJ1-1; D is ambiguous. The germline V and J ends were trimmed by 7 bases and 1 base, with 16 bases remaining between them. Germline lookup yields CDR1 MNHNY and CDR2 SVGAGI (reference sequence). The CDR3 is 15 amino acids. The CDR3 coding sequence is TGTGCCAGCACCGACGTGAAGGGCCAGAACACTGAAGCTTTCTTT. Residues: CASTDVKGQNTEAFF.

This clonotype was seen a few times. J is TRBJ1-1 and V is TRBV27, with D uncertain. CDR1 MNHEY and CDR2 SMNVEV come from the germline V gene (reference sequence). This CDR3 is 13 amino acids long. Trimming left V 2 bases short and J 4 bases short, with 8 bases between. CDR3 sequence: CASSLTLCTEAFF. CDR3 in DNA: TGTGCCAGCAGTTTAACGTTGTGCACTGAAGCTTTCTTT.